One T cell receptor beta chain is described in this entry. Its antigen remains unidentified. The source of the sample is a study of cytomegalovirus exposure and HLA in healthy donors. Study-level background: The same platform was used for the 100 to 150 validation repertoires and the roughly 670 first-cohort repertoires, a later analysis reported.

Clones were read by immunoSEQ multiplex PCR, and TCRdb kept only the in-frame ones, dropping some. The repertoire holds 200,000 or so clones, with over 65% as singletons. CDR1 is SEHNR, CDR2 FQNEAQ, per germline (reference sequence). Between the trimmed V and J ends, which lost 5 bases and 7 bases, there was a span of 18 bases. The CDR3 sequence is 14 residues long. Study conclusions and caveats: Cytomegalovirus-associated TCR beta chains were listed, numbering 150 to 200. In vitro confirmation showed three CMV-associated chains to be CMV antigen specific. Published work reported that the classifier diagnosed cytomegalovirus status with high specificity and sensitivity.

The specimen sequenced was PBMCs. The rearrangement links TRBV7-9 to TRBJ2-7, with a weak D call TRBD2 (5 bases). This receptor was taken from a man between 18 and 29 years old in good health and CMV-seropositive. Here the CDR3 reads CASSPRDSPWEQYF. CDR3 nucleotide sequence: TGTGCCAGCAGCCCCCGGGATTCCCCATGGGAGCAGTACTTC.